This entry lists 23 T cell receptor beta chains sequenced from one sample in a study of T-cell reconstitution after alpha-beta-depleted transplantation in children. Unique molecular identifiers were used to barcode this TCRbeta library. TCRdb processed the PCR reads anew with MiXCR; each CDR3 protein has one entry. This sample has 300,000 to 350,000 distinct CDR3 sequences; around 25% occur once, and the top ten carry approximately 10%. Sequenced material: PBMCs, mostly from graft donor cells, taken 180 days after TCRalphabeta/CD19-depleted stem cell transplant. The receptor set was obtained from a male patient under 18 who had a stem cell transplant for acute lymphoblastic leukemia, so the T cells may come from the graft donor.

This clonotype has more than one count but fewer than ten. The V and J genes are TRBV28 and TRBJ1-5, with D maybe TRBD1 (5 bases). Germline V CDR1 and CDR2: MDHEN, SYDVKM. V lost 5 bases and J 11 bases, leaving 13 bases between the germline ends. The CDR3 is 12 residues long. CDR3 bases: TGTGCCAGCAGTATCCTGACAGAGGCCCAGCATTTT. It encodes CASSILTEAQHF.

The chain links TRBV4-2 to TRBJ2-7; D possibly corresponds to TRBD2 (5 bases). The V gene lost 7 bases and the J gene lost 6 bases, with 10 bases spanning the gap. This CDR3 has 11 amino acids. Germline V lookup: CDR1 LGHNA, CDR2 YNFKEQ. DNA for the CDR3: TGTGCCAGCACTTCCGGAGGCGAGCAGTACTTC. It specifies CASTSGGEQYF.

V is TRBV7-9 and J is TRBJ2-3; possibly TRBD2 for D (5 bases). V was pared by 5 bases and J by 2 bases, with 14 bases between. There are 15 residues in the CDR3. Germline CDR1 reads SEHNR; CDR2 reads FQNEAQ (reference sequence). The CDR3 bases are TGTGCCAGCAGCCCCATGAAGGGAGTCACAGATACGCAGTATTTT. This sequence encodes CASSPMKGVTDTQYF.

This clonotype has just a few counts. The chain carries TRBV20-1 and TRBJ2-5; D might be TRBD2 (7 bases). Looked up from germline, CDR1 is DFQATT and CDR2 is SNEGSKA (reference sequence). The V end lost 5 bases, the J end lost 5 bases, and 18 bases lay between the germline ends. The CDR3 spans 14 residues. CDR3 bases: TGCAGTGCTGGGGGCGGGAGAAGCAAGGAGACCCAGTACTTC. Its translation: CSAGGGRSKETQYF.

This chain connects TRBV9 to TRBJ2-2, with D perhaps matching TRBD1 (5 bases). CDR1 SGDLS and CDR2 YYNGEE come from the germline V gene. The CDR3 spans 15 residues. V dropped 5 bases and J dropped 0 bases, with 11 bases sitting between them. This chain's CDR3 is CASSTPGPNTGELFF. As DNA, the CDR3 is TGTGCCAGCAGTACGCCAGGGCCGAACACCGGGGAGCTGTTTTTT.

The V call is TRBV10-1, the J call TRBJ1-1, with 8 bases fitting TRBD1. This CDR3 contains 17 residues. Germline CDR1 and CDR2: WNHNN and SYGVQD (reference sequence). J gave up 3 bases and V 2 bases, and 11 bases lay outside the gene matches. The chain's CDR3 is CASSEIPGGRGDTEAFF. The CDR3 DNA sequence: TGCGCCAGCAGTGAGATCCCAGGGGGCAGGGGGGACACTGAAGCTTTCTTT.

This rearrangement joins TRBV27 to TRBJ1-2; 12 bases are shared with TRBD1. CDR3 size: 17 residues. CDR1 is MNHEY and CDR2 is SMNVEV in the germline V gene (reference sequence). V was pared by 1 base and J by 6 bases, with 9 bases of the junction left unmatched. CDR3 protein: CASSLFGTGGPSDGYTF. CDR3 sequence (DNA): TGTGCCAGCAGTTTATTTGGGACAGGGGGCCCGTCGGATGGCTACACCTTC.

Ten or more counts support this clonotype. The chain uses TRBV7-7 and TRBJ2-1; TRBD2 might be the D (6 bases). The CDR3 is made up of 15 amino acids. Germline loops: CDR1 SSHAT, CDR2 FNYEAQ (reference sequence). Trimming stripped 4 bases from V and 4 bases from J, with 14 bases between. Here the CDR3 DNA reads TGTGCCAGCAGCTCCAGACTAGGTCCATACAATGAGCAGTTCTTC. This encodes CASSSRLGPYNEQFF.

This clonotype showed up just a few times. The chain carries TRBV5-1 and TRBJ2-7, with 10 bases lining up with TRBD2. J was trimmed by 5 bases and V by 0 bases; bases with no gene match: 11. This CDR3 spans 17 amino acids. Germline-derived CDR1 and CDR2 are SGHRS and YFSETQ. The CDR3 loop reads CASSLAPSSGRPHEQYF. DNA of the CDR3: TGCGCCAGCAGCTTGGCCCCCTCTAGCGGGAGACCCCACGAGCAGTACTTC.

This clonotype was counted a few times. V and J are TRBV6-6 and TRBJ1-2; possible D gene TRBD1, 5 bases. This CDR3 has 13 residues. V lost 5 bases and J lost 10, with 17 bases in between. Germline V CDR1 and CDR2: MNHNY, SVGAGI (reference sequence). CDR3 coding DNA: TGTGCCAGCAGTCAAGGGGCCAGCCGAAACTACACCTTC. This gives the protein CASSQGASRNYTF.

The V call is TRBV7-9, the J call TRBJ2-3; 11 bases fit TRBD2. Per the germline V gene, CDR1 is SEHNR and CDR2 is FQNEAQ (reference sequence). V was pared by 4 bases and J by 4 bases, with 7 bases of the junction left unmatched. This CDR3 has 16 amino acids. CDR3 region: CASSSGLAGGSDTQYF. The CDR3 region has the DNA TGTGCCAGCAGCTCCGGACTAGCGGGTGGGTCAGATACGCAGTATTTT.

The CDR3 reads CASSPLQRTQETQYF. CDR3 coding DNA: TGCGCCAGCAGCCCCCTCCAGCGGACACAAGAGACCCAGTACTTC. This rearrangement joins TRBV5-1 to TRBJ2-5; D may match TRBD1 or TRBD2 (5 bases each). The CDR3 loop spans 15 amino acids. Trimming took off 4 bases at V and 2 bases at J, with 15 bases between the two ends. CDR1 and CDR2 (germline): SGHRS, YFSETQ. Looking up the rest from reference TRBV5-1 and TRBJ2-5 gives the full variable domain: KAGVTQTPRYLIKTRGQQVTLSCSPISGHRSVSWYQQTPGQGLQFLFEYFSETQRNKGNFPGRFSGRQFSNSRSEMNVSTLELGDSALYLCASSPLQRTQETQYFGPGTRLLVL.

This clonotype was counted between two and nine times. The CDR3 DNA is TGTGCCAGCGGATCCGTTAGCCTCACTGGCGAGCAGTACTTC. This encodes CASGSVSLTGEQYF. The J gene is TRBJ2-7, the V gene TRBV2; D unresolved. Germline values: CDR1 SNHLY, CDR2 FYNNEI. V lost 8 bases to trimming and J lost 6 bases, with 20 bases between them. The CDR3 spans 14 residues.

The chain joins TRBV5-1 to TRBJ2-2; 15 nucleotides match TRBD2. J lost 4 bases, V lost 4 bases, and 5 bases had no gene match. CDR3 length: 17 residues. CDR1 and CDR2 from the germline V gene are SGHRS and YFSETQ. The CDR3, as DNA: TGCGCCAGCAGCCCAAAGGGACTAGCGGGAGGCACCGGGGAGCTGTTTTTT. Translating it yields CASSPKGLAGGTGELFF.

V is TRBV7-6 and J is TRBJ1-1; D might be TRBD1 (5 bases). The germline V gene encodes CDR1 SGHVS and CDR2 FNYEAQ. V was pared by 0 bases and J by 5 bases, with 13 bases between. The CDR3 contains 15 residues. This CDR3 is CASSLAPSGGTEAFF. CDR3 nucleotide sequence: TGTGCCAGCAGCTTAGCCCCAAGCGGGGGAACTGAAGCTTTCTTT.

The genes are TRBV12-3 or TRBV12-4 and TRBJ2-3; possible D gene TRBD1, 6 bases. The CDR3 runs 15 residues. V shed 7 bases and J shed 0 bases, with 14 bases lying between them. The CDR3 DNA follows: TGTGCCAGCACGTCGACAGGTAGAAGCACAGATACGCAGTATTTT. Amino acids: CASTSTGRSTDTQYF.

The CDR3 DNA sequence: TGCGCCAGCAGCCCCCAAGCCGGACAGGGGGCTAACTATGGCTACACCTTC. Its protein product is CASSPQAGQGANYGYTF. The chain uses TRBV4-1 and TRBJ1-2; TRBD1 matches 10 bases. V lost 4 bases, J lost 0 bases, and 8 bases stayed unmatched. This CDR3 spans 17 amino acids. Germline CDR1 and CDR2: MGHRA and YSYEKL.

In this sample, this clonotype turned up a few times. The chain combines TRBV10-3 with TRBJ2-5; unclear D gene. CDR3 length equals 13 residues. The ends were cut back, 3 bases at V and 5 bases at J, with 10 bases in the middle. Per germline, CDR1 ENHRY and CDR2 SYGVKD. The CDR3 DNA is TGTGCCATCAGTGATCGGAGTTCGGAGACCCAGTACTTC. It is translated as CAISDRSSETQYF.

The chain combines TRBV7-9 with TRBJ2-1, with 7 bases identical to TRBD2. CDR1 and CDR2 (germline): SEHNR, FQNEAQ (reference sequence). The length of the CDR3 is 17 residues. The V segment lost 0 bases and the J segment 0 bases; nucleotides outside the gene matches: 5. The CDR3 region is CASSLAAGRVSYNEQFF. For the CDR3, the DNA is TGTGCCAGCAGCTTAGCGGCAGGGAGGGTCTCCTACAATGAGCAGTTCTTC. The variable domain in full, with the rest retrieved from reference TRBV7-9 and TRBJ2-1, is DTGVSQNPRHKITKRGQNVTFRCDPISEHNRLYWYRQTLGQGPEFLTYFQNEAQLEKSRLLSDRFSAERPKGSFSTLEIQRTEQGDSAMYLCASSLAAGRVSYNEQFFGPGTRLTVL.

This clonotype has a count of ten or more. The V call is TRBV12-3 or TRBV12-4, the J call TRBJ2-1, with TRBD2 matching over 7 bases. CDR3 size: 14 residues. V shed 3 bases and J 7 bases; nucleotides not matched to a gene: 6. The CDR3 DNA reads TGTGCCAGCAGTTTCGGCGGGAGTCGAAATGAGCAGTTCTTC. Amino acids: CASSFGGSRNEQFF.

The chain employs TRBV25-1 and TRBJ2-3; 9 nucleotides match TRBD2. The CDR3 is 14 amino acids. Germline V gene data show CDR1 as MGHDK and CDR2 as SYGVNS. V was clipped by 3 bases and J by 6 bases; unmatched bases: 4. The CDR3 bases are TGTGCCAGCAGTGATTGGGGACTAGCTGATACGCAGTATTTT. Amino acid sequence: CASSDWGLADTQYF.

This clonotype was found many times. This sequence joins TRBV12-3 or TRBV12-4 and TRBJ2-7; no reliable D call. Trimming shortened V by 6 bases and J by 4 bases, and 10 bases separated the two germline ends. CDR3 length: 12 residues. The CDR3 loop reads CASSPGPYEQYF. As DNA, the CDR3 is TGTGCCAGCAGCCCCGGACCTTACGAGCAGTACTTC.

Comments on this clonotype: A much larger clone differs from this one at a single base, so this may be a read error. J is TRBJ1-2 and V is TRBV29-1; TRBD1 agrees at 8 bases. Germline V gene sequence: CDR1 SQVTM, CDR2 ANQGSEA. The CDR3 spans 12 residues. Germline trimming cut 5 bases from V and 2 bases from J; bases unmatched to any gene: 1. Here the CDR3 DNA reads TGCAGCGTTCGACAGGGGAACTATGGCTACACCTTC. It translates to CSVRQGNYGYTF.